The rows below give T cell receptor beta chains drawn from one sample of a study of blood T cell repertoires in COVID-19. The table came from immunoSEQ multiplex PCR; TCRdb's copy has only in-frame clones and leaves some out. The data show 200,000 or so clones, nearly 90% seen once. The sample was PBMCs or T cells enriched from blood (not recorded which). These receptors all stem from a woman in her thirties or forties with acute COVID-19. Both conserved end residues are part of each CDR3. Each record gives: J gene, V gene, D gene, clone size, CDR3 DNA, CDR3 protein. D genes are given only for firm matches. For some rows the clone size is stated as once, few or many, or as a class when expanded; others skip it.

J gene: TRBJ2-7; V gene: TRBV7-2; D gene: TRBD2; clone size: .; CDR3 DNA: TGTGCCAGCAGCTTCTCTAGCGGGATTGCCTACGAGCAGTACTTC; CDR3 protein: CASSFSSGIAYEQYF
J gene: TRBJ2-1; V gene: TRBV14; D gene: TRBD2; clone size: .; CDR3 DNA: TGTGCCAGCAGCCAGGGGACTAGCGGGGGTGACAATGAGCAGTTCTTC; CDR3 protein: CASSQGTSGGDNEQFF
J gene: TRBJ1-4; V gene: TRBV5-5; D gene: TRBD1; clone size: .; CDR3 DNA: TGTGCCAGCAGCAGGGACAGGGGTGCTAATGAAAAACTGTTTTTT; CDR3 protein: CASSRDRGANEKLFF
J gene: TRBJ2-7; V gene: TRBV29-1; D gene: TRBD1; clone size: .; CDR3 DNA: TGCAGCGTTGCACTAACCCTGGGGGGACAGGGGGCCCACGAGCAGTACTTC; CDR3 protein: CSVALTLGGQGAHEQYF
J gene: TRBJ1-6; V gene: TRBV27; D gene: TRBD1; clone size: .; CDR3 DNA: TGTGCCAGCAGTTTAACATTCCCGGGACAGGAACATTCACCCCTCCACTTT; CDR3 protein: CASSLTFPGQEHSPLHF
J gene: TRBJ2-1; V gene: TRBV4-1; D gene: TRBD2; clone size: .; CDR3 DNA: TGCGCCAGCAGCCCAATGGGTAGCGGGGCATACAATGAGCAGTTCTTC; CDR3 protein: CASSPMGSGAYNEQFF
J gene: TRBJ1-3; V gene: TRBV4-3; D gene: TRBD1; clone size: .; CDR3 DNA: TGCGCCAGCAGCCCGCAGGGGGCTGGAAACACCATATATTTT; CDR3 protein: CASSPQGAGNTIYF
J gene: TRBJ2-7; V gene: TRBV18; D gene: TRBD1; clone size: .; CDR3 DNA: TGTGCCAGCTCACCAGGGACAGGGATGGGACTACGGTACTACGAGCAGTACTTC; CDR3 protein: CASSPGTGMGLRYYEQYF
J gene: TRBJ2-2; V gene: TRBV29-1; D gene: TRBD2; clone size: .; CDR3 DNA: TGCAGCGTTGAGTCAAGTAGCGGGAGCGGTTCGACCGGGGAGCTGTTTTTT; CDR3 protein: CSVESSSGSGSTGELFF
J gene: TRBJ2-7; V gene: TRBV4-1; D gene: .; clone size: .; CDR3 DNA: TGCGCCAGCAGCCAACAACCTTACGGGGACACTCAATCGGGCGAGCAGTACTTC; CDR3 protein: CASSQQPYGDTQSGEQYF
J gene: TRBJ1-2; V gene: TRBV28; D gene: TRBD1; clone size: once; CDR3 DNA: TGTGCCAGCAGGGCACAGGGGGCTAACTATGGCTACACCTTC; CDR3 protein: CASRAQGANYGYTF
J gene: TRBJ2-1; V gene: TRBV4-1; D gene: TRBD2; clone size: .; CDR3 DNA: TGCGCCAGCAGCCAAGGGGGACTAGCGCGAGAAATCTACAATGAGCAGTTCTTC; CDR3 protein: CASSQGGLAREIYNEQFF
J gene: TRBJ2-2; V gene: TRBV2; D gene: TRBD1; clone size: .; CDR3 DNA: TGTGCCAGCAGTAGCGACTCGACAGGGGGCGACACCGGGGAGCTGTTTTTT; CDR3 protein: CASSSDSTGGDTGELFF
J gene: TRBJ2-3; V gene: TRBV29-1; D gene: TRBD1; clone size: .; CDR3 DNA: TGCAGCGTTGAAAGCGGGACAGGGATAAGCACAGATACGCAGTATTTT; CDR3 protein: CSVESGTGISTDTQYF
J gene: TRBJ2-1; V gene: TRBV30; D gene: .; clone size: .; CDR3 DNA: TGTGCCTGGAGTAAGACTAGACGGAATGAGCAGTTCTTC; CDR3 protein: CAWSKTRRNEQFF
J gene: TRBJ2-1; V gene: TRBV18; D gene: TRBD2; clone size: .; CDR3 DNA: TGTGCCAGCTCACCACGGACTAGCGGGTTCTCCTACAATGAGCAGTTCTTC; CDR3 protein: CASSPRTSGFSYNEQFF
J gene: TRBJ1-1; V gene: TRBV19; D gene: .; clone size: .; CDR3 DNA: TGTGCCAGTAGTCTACAGAAGCCCACTGAAGCTTTCTTT; CDR3 protein: CASSLQKPTEAFF
J gene: TRBJ2-2; V gene: TRBV7-3; D gene: .; clone size: .; CDR3 DNA: TGTGCCAGCAGCGTCGGGAACAGTGGGGAGCTGTTTTTT; CDR3 protein: CASSVGNSGELFF
J gene: TRBJ2-1; V gene: TRBV5-4; D gene: TRBD2; clone size: .; CDR3 DNA: TGTGCCAGCAGCTTAGGGACTAGCAGTGCCTACAATGAGCAGTTCTTC; CDR3 protein: CASSLGTSSAYNEQFF
J gene: TRBJ1-6; V gene: TRBV3-1/TRBV3-2; D gene: TRBD1; clone size: .; CDR3 DNA: TGTGCCAGCAGCCAAGATTTACAGCGACAGGGGCCATTTACGAATTCACCCCTCCACTTT; CDR3 protein: CASSQDLQRQGPFTNSPLHF
J gene: TRBJ2-6; V gene: TRBV5-4; D gene: .; clone size: .; CDR3 DNA: TGTGCCAGCAGCTTCCTGGCAAGTCCCAAAGTCTCTGGGGCCAACGTCCTGACTTTC; CDR3 protein: CASSFLASPKVSGANVLTF
J gene: TRBJ2-7; V gene: TRBV6-4; D gene: TRBD2; clone size: once; CDR3 DNA: TGTGCCAGCAGTGACCCTCGGCTAGCGGGGCCAGACTACGAGCAGTACTTC; CDR3 protein: CASSDPRLAGPDYEQYF
J gene: TRBJ1-1; V gene: TRBV7-3; D gene: TRBD1; clone size: .; CDR3 DNA: TGTGCCAGCAGCATAACCGGACAGGGCCGCAACACTGAAGCTTTCTTT; CDR3 protein: CASSITGQGRNTEAFF
J gene: TRBJ1-3; V gene: TRBV2; D gene: .; clone size: .; CDR3 DNA: TGTGCCACCCAGGGGCGCTCTGGAAACACCATATATTTT; CDR3 protein: CATQGRSGNTIYF
J gene: TRBJ2-1; V gene: TRBV19; D gene: .; clone size: .; CDR3 DNA: TGTGCCAGTATAGAGGGCCGGGGTTACAATGAGCAGTTCTTC; CDR3 protein: CASIEGRGYNEQFF
J gene: TRBJ2-2; V gene: TRBV19; D gene: .; clone size: once; CDR3 DNA: TGTGCCGTAGACAGTCCGAACACCGGGGAGCTGTTTTTT; CDR3 protein: CAVDSPNTGELFF
J gene: TRBJ1-4; V gene: TRBV5-5; D gene: .; clone size: .; CDR3 DNA: TGTGCCAGCAGCCCGAGAGCGGCAGAAAAACTGTTTTTT; CDR3 protein: CASSPRAAEKLFF
J gene: TRBJ1-3; V gene: TRBV29-1; D gene: .; clone size: .; CDR3 DNA: TGCAGCGCTGTGCAGGACTCTGGAAACACCATATATTTT; CDR3 protein: CSAVQDSGNTIYF
J gene: TRBJ1-1; V gene: TRBV29-1; D gene: TRBD1; clone size: .; CDR3 DNA: TGCAGCGTGCACAGGGGTGCTGAAGCTTTCTTT; CDR3 protein: CSVHRGAEAFF
J gene: TRBJ2-3; V gene: TRBV14; D gene: TRBD2; clone size: .; CDR3 DNA: TGTGCCAGCAGCCCTCATAGCGGGGGAAGCACAGATACGCAGTATTTT; CDR3 protein: CASSPHSGGSTDTQYF
J gene: TRBJ1-5; V gene: TRBV19; D gene: TRBD1; clone size: .; CDR3 DNA: TGTGCCAGTACTAGGACAGGGCCCAGCAATCAGCCCCAGCATTTT; CDR3 protein: CASTRTGPSNQPQHF
J gene: TRBJ2-6; V gene: TRBV3-1/TRBV3-2; D gene: .; clone size: .; CDR3 DNA: TGTGCCAGCAGCCCCCCAATGGGCCGCTCTGGGGCCAACGTCCTGACTTTC; CDR3 protein: CASSPPMGRSGANVLTF
J gene: TRBJ2-7; V gene: TRBV6-2/TRBV6-3; D gene: TRBD1; clone size: .; CDR3 DNA: TGTGCCAGCAGTTACTCGCCCGGGACAGGGGGCTACGAGCAGTACTTC; CDR3 protein: CASSYSPGTGGYEQYF
J gene: TRBJ2-3; V gene: TRBV11-2; D gene: .; clone size: .; CDR3 DNA: TGTGCCAGCAGCTCCGGAAGACCTAGGACAGAGTCAGGGCAGTATTTT; CDR3 protein: CASSSGRPRTESGQYF
J gene: TRBJ2-7; V gene: TRBV7-7; D gene: .; clone size: .; CDR3 DNA: TGTGCTAGCAGCTTAGGTCAGGGCAAGGAGCAGTACTTC; CDR3 protein: CASSLGQGKEQYF
J gene: TRBJ2-7; V gene: TRBV21-1; D gene: .; clone size: .; CDR3 DNA: TGTGCCAGCAGCACCTCAAATCCGGGACAAGTATGTTACTTC; CDR3 protein: CASSTSNPGQVCYF
J gene: TRBJ2-5; V gene: TRBV5-1; D gene: .; clone size: few; CDR3 DNA: TGCGCCAGCAGCCCCGGTAGGGGTCCCGTAGAGGAGACCCAGTACTTC; CDR3 protein: CASSPGRGPVEETQYF